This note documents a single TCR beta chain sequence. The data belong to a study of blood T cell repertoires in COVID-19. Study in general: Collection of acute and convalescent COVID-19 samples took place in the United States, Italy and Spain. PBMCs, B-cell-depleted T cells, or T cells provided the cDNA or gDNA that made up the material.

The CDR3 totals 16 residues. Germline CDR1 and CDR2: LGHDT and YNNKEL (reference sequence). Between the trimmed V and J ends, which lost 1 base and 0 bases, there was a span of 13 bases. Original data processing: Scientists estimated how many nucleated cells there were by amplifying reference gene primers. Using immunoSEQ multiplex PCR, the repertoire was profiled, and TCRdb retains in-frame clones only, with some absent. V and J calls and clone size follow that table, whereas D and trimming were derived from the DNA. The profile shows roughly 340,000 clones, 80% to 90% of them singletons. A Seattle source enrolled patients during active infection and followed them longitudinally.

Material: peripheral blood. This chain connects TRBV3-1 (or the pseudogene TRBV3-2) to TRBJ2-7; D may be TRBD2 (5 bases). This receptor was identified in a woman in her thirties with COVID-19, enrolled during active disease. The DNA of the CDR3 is TGTGCCAGCAGCCAAGGGGCTAGCAACCCCTCCTACGAGCAGTACGTC. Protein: CASSQGASNPSYEQYV.